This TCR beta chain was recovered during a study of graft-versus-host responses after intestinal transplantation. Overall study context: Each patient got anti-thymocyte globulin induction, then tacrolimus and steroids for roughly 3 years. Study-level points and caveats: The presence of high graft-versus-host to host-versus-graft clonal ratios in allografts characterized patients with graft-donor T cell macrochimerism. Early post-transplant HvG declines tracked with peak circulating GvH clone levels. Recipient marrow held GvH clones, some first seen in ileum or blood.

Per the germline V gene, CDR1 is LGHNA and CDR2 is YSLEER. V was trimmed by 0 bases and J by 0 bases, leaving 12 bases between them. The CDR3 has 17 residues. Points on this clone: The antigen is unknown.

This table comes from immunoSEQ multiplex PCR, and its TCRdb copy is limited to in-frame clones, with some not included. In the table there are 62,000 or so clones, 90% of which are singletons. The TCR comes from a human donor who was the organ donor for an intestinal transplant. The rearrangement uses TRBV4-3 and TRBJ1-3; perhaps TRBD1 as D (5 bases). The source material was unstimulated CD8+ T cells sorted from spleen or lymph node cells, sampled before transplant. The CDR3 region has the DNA TGCGCCAGCAGCCAAGATCTCTGGGGGGGCTCTGGAAACACCATATATTTT. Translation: CASSQDLWGGSGNTIYF.